The present T cell receptor (beta chain) was sequenced within a study of blood T cell repertoires in COVID-19. In the study overall: Collection of acute and convalescent COVID-19 samples took place in the United States, Italy and Spain. Sample material is recorded as cDNA or gDNA derived from T cells, B-cell-depleted T cells, or PBMCs.

Germline V gene sequence: CDR1 SGHRS, CDR2 YFSETQ. With V trimmed by 4 bases and J by 4 bases, 10 bases remained unmatched. The CDR3 has 16 residues. As processed by the authors: Amplification of reference gene primers provided the estimated nucleated cell counts. The data were produced by immunoSEQ multiplex PCR, yet TCRdb's version contains in-frame clones alone and is incomplete. V and J calls plus clone size are reproduced from that table; the DNA served to infer D and trimming. The data contain tens of thousands of clones, around 75% of them seen just once; the ten biggest clones take up about 5.7%. Those enrolled in Seattle joined during active infection and were followed longitudinally afterward.

The receptor was isolated from a man in his 70s with COVID-19, enrolled during active disease. V gene TRBV5-1 combines with J gene TRBJ1-5; 8 bases match TRBD1. Sequencing input: peripheral blood. CDR3 sequence: CASSPLGQGLNQPQHF. For the CDR3, the DNA is TGCGCCAGCAGCCCCCTTGGACAGGGACTAAATCAGCCCCAGCATTTT.